Each of the 10 T cell receptor beta chains below was sequenced from the same sample in a study of cytomegalovirus exposure and HLA in healthy donors (dated by TCRdb to 2017 to 2019). Libraries were constructed by the immunoSEQ multiplex PCR assay. The table was pulled from immuneACCESS by TCRdb, which kept in-frame rearrangements only. Such tables lose some clones; where checked, under half of the loss comes from unresolved V genes, and the rest has no known cause. The sample table holds approximately 300,000 clones, of which about nine tenths were seen once. Around 0.84% of the sample is in the top ten clones. The sample consisted of PBMCs. Receptors were obtained from a woman aged 18-29 years in good health and CMV-seronegative.

This clone was recorded only once. The rearrangement joins TRBV5-1 to TRBJ2-7; tentatively, D is TRBD1 (7 bases). With 2 bases removed from V and 1 base from J, the gap between germline ends came to 13 bases. Germline CDR1 is SGHRS and CDR2 is YFSETQ. CDR3 length: 15 residues. The CDR3 DNA reads as TGCGCCAGCAGCTTCATCGCAGGGGGGTCCTACGAGCAGTACTTC. This translates into CASSFIAGGSYEQYF.

The V and J genes are TRBV30 and TRBJ1-2, with 8 bases that match TRBD1. Germline values: CDR1 GTSNPN, CDR2 SVGIG (reference sequence). The CDR3 totals 13 residues. V shed 0 bases and J 4 bases; nucleotides not matched to a gene: 1. The CDR3 sequence is CAWSVGTGYGYTF. In DNA, the CDR3 is TGTGCCTGGAGTGTCGGGACAGGCTATGGCTACACCTTC.

The chain recombines TRBV21-1 with TRBJ2-1; TRBD2 is taken as the D call from the table, unchecked against the DNA. TRBV21-1 is listed as a pseudogene. CDR3 length: 16 residues. CDR3 loop: CASSNRSGSSYNEQFF. CDR3 sequence (DNA): TGTGCCAGCAGCAATCGCAGCGGGAGCTCCTACAATGAGCAGTTCTTC.

The chain is built from TRBV7-9 and TRBJ2-2; 7 positions match TRBD1. The germline V gene encodes CDR1 SEHNR and CDR2 FQNEAQ (reference sequence). Trimming removed 2 bases from V and 3 bases from J; junction bases left unmatched: 6. The CDR3 sequence is 16 residues long. The chain's CDR3 is CASSLLTGRDTGELFF. CDR3 bases: TGTGCCAGCAGCTTATTGACAGGGCGGGACACCGGGGAGCTGTTTTTT.

The gene calls are TRBV9 and TRBJ2-2; D possibly corresponds to TRBD2 (6 bases). Germline assignment: CDR1 SGDLS and CDR2 YYNGEE. This CDR3 is built from 13 residues. Deletions cut 4 bases from V and 5 bases from J, with 9 bases between. In DNA form, the CDR3 reads TGTGCCAGCAGCCCAAGCGGGACCGGGGAGCTGTTTTTT. It specifies CASSPSGTGELFF.

This chain uses TRBV28 with TRBJ2-3, with TRBD2 matching over 13 bases. The V segment lost 2 bases and the J segment 5 bases; nucleotides outside the gene matches: 7. In germline, CDR1 is MDHEN, CDR2 SYDVKM. The CDR3 runs 17 residues. CDR3 loop: CASSLGTSGNGVDTQYF. In DNA form, the CDR3 reads TGTGCCAGCAGTTTAGGGACTAGCGGGAATGGTGTAGATACGCAGTATTTT. Full variable domain (remainder filled in from reference TRBV28 and TRBJ2-3): DVKVTQSSRYLVKRTGEKVFLECVQDMDHENMFWYRQDPGLGLRLIYFSYDVKMKEKGDIPEGYSVSREKKERFSLILESASTNQTSMYLCASSLGTSGNGVDTQYFGPGTRLTVL.

The J gene is TRBJ2-5, the V gene TRBV27; 11 bases agree with TRBD2. The CDR3 runs 19 residues. From germline, CDR1 is MNHEY and CDR2 SMNVEV (reference sequence). V was clipped by 4 bases and J by 1 base; unmatched bases: 14. CDR3 coding DNA: TGTGCCAGCAGTTCTCGCGAGGGTAGCGGGAGGGCACCCCAAGAGACCCAGTACTTC. This encodes CASSSREGSGRAPQETQYF.

J is TRBJ2-3 and V is TRBV27, with 9 bases identical to TRBD2. Germline-derived CDR1 and CDR2 are MNHEY and SMNVEV (reference sequence). The V segment lost 2 bases and the J segment 4 bases; nucleotides outside the gene matches: 16. The CDR3 spans 19 residues. This CDR3 is CASSLRAPGAGGASDTQYF. The DNA for the CDR3 is TGTGCCAGCAGTTTACGGGCCCCGGGAGCGGGGGGTGCGTCAGATACGCAGTATTTT.

V usage is TRBV6-5 and J usage is TRBJ1-3; 8 bases agree with TRBD1. This CDR3 is 13 amino acids long. Per germline, CDR1 MNHEY and CDR2 SVGAGI. The J segment lost 8 bases and the V segment lost 6 bases, leaving 6 bases of the junction unmatched. CDR3 in amino acids: CASRLDRADTIYF. The CDR3 DNA is TGTGCCAGCAGACTGGACAGGGCTGACACCATATATTTT.

The rearrangement uses TRBV5-6 and TRBJ2-6; no reliable D call. The CDR3 totals 14 residues. Germline V gene data show CDR1 as SGHDT and CDR2 as YYEEEE. The ends were cut back, 0 bases at V and 4 bases at J, with 5 bases in the middle. CDR3: CASSLETGANVLTF. Written as DNA, the CDR3 is TGTGCCAGCAGCTTGGAAACAGGGGCCAACGTCCTGACTTTC.